The clone carrying this T cell receptor beta chain was seen repeatedly, ten times or more. The data stem from a study of T-cell reconstitution after alpha-beta-depleted transplantation in children. CDR1 and CDR2 from the germline V gene are MGHRA and YSYEKL. V was clipped by 0 bases and J by 7 bases, with 1 base between them. CDR3 length equals 11 residues. The authors prepared the TCRbeta library with unique molecular identifiers. TCRdb passed the PCR reads through MiXCR, listing each CDR3 protein once. The sample carries 75,000 to 100,000 distinct CDR3 sequences, 7% to 9% recorded once. The TCR sequence derives from a human donor who donated a stem cell graft to a child with congenital amegakaryocytic thrombocytopenia. Source: PBMCs from the stem cell graft donor, taken from the stem cell graft. The chain joins TRBV4-1 to TRBJ2-1; no reliable D call. Here the CDR3 reads CASSQDNEQFF. The CDR3 bases are TGCGCCAGCAGCCAAGATAATGAGCAGTTCTTC.